The 30 T cell receptor beta chains below come from one sample, sequenced in a study of Ad26.COV2.S vaccination and SARS-CoV-2 variants. The protocol was immunoSEQ multiplex PCR, while the TCRdb copy is restricted to in-frame clones and leaves out a portion. The table has 200,000 to 250,000 clones, around 89% seen once. Treatment noted: some 20 received Ad26.COV2.S at low or high dose, single or two shots; roughly five received placebo; per-sample allocation not given. Specimens were obtained on day 63 following the first vaccine or placebo injection. The sequences come from peripheral blood, collected in a trial of Ad26.COV2.S vaccine versus placebo. These TCRs come from a person between 18 and 59 years old who received the Ad26.COV2.S COVID-19 vaccine or a placebo.

The chain uses TRBV11-2 and TRBJ2-2, with no clear D. The CDR3 extends over 12 amino acids. The V gene's germline CDR1 is SGHAT and CDR2 FQNNGV. Trimming removed 5 bases from V and 7 bases from J, with 8 bases in between. The CDR3 protein is CASSPVYGELFF. In DNA, the CDR3 is TGTGCCAGCAGCCCAGTTTACGGGGAGCTGTTTTTT.

V gene TRBV6-2 or TRBV6-3 combines with J gene TRBJ1-5; no clear D gene. This CDR3 contains 14 residues. Trimming stripped 4 bases from V and 0 bases from J, with 7 bases between. CDR1 is MNHEY, CDR2 SVGEGT, per germline. CDR3 nucleotides: TGTGCCAGCAGTTGGAAGAATAGCAATCAGCCCCAGCATTTT. Its translation: CASSWKNSNQPQHF.

The chain has TRBV9 and TRBJ2-1; D is possibly TRBD1 (7 bases). CDR3 size: 16 residues. Germline V gene data show CDR1 as SGDLS and CDR2 as YYNGEE. The V gene lost 4 bases and the J gene lost 5 bases, with 19 bases spanning the gap. The CDR3 nucleotides are TGTGCCAGCAGCCCAAGAGGAGGGGGCCTGGACAATGAGCAGTTCTTC. Protein sequence: CASSPRGGGLDNEQFF.

The chain uses TRBV25-1 and TRBJ2-3; possible D gene TRBD2, 6 bases. Germline CDR1 is MGHDK and CDR2 is SYGVNS. CDR3 length: 16 amino acids. Trimming removed 8 bases at V and 2 bases at J, with 20 bases between. The CDR3 here is CASSSGRYGATDTQYF. CDR3 in DNA: TGTGCCAGCTCCAGCGGGCGCTATGGGGCCACAGATACGCAGTATTTT.

The rearrangement joins TRBV30 to TRBJ2-1; D might be TRBD2 (6 bases). Trimming removed 5 bases from V and 5 bases from J, with 16 bases in between. Germline V gives CDR1 GTSNPN, CDR2 SVGIG (reference sequence). This CDR3 comprises 14 residues. CDR3: CAWATGTGDNEQFF. CDR3 DNA: TGTGCCTGGGCGACCGGGACTGGGGACAATGAGCAGTTCTTC.

The chain combines TRBV27 with TRBJ1-5; D remains unclear. The V gene lost 2 bases and the J gene lost 7 bases, with 21 bases spanning the gap. This CDR3 spans 17 amino acids. The germline gives CDR1 MNHEY, CDR2 SMNVEV (reference sequence). For the CDR3, the DNA is TGTGCCAGCAGTTTAATCTCGCCCAACGGGGAGGGACAGCCCCAGCATTTT. Protein sequence: CASSLISPNGEGQPQHF.

This chain links TRBV29-1 with TRBJ2-5; 11 nucleotides match TRBD1. Trimming cost V 0 bases and J 5 bases; bases outside gene matches: 11. The CDR3 covers 17 residues. Germline V gene sequence: CDR1 SQVTM, CDR2 ANQGSEA. For the CDR3, the DNA is TGCAGCGTTGAAGACGCGGCAAGGACAGGGGGCGGGGAGACCCAGTACTTC. Its translation is CSVEDAARTGGGETQYF.

The rearrangement joins TRBV9 to TRBJ1-2; TRBD1 aligns across 9 bases. Trimming removed 3 bases from V and 6 bases from J; junction bases left unmatched: 6. This CDR3 contains 14 residues. Germline CDR1 SGDLS, CDR2 YYNGEE. As DNA, the CDR3 is TGTGCCAGCAGCGCAGGTACAGGGGGCCATGGCTACACCTTC. Amino acids: CASSAGTGGHGYTF.

The CDR3 DNA reads as TGCAGCGTCAGCTGGGGAGGCACCGGGGAGCTGTTTTTT. As protein: CSVSWGGTGELFF. This sequence joins TRBV29-1 and TRBJ2-2; possible D gene TRBD2, 6 bases. Deletions cut 6 bases from V and 4 bases from J, with 12 bases between. The CDR3 length is 13 residues. Germline V gene sequence: CDR1 SQVTM, CDR2 ANQGSEA.

This clone was counted a single time. This chain connects TRBV4-3 to TRBJ2-6; the D gene could be TRBD1 or TRBD2 (5 bases each). Trimming pared 0 bases from V and 2 bases from J, leaving 17 bases between. In germline, CDR1 is LGHNA, CDR2 YSLEER. This CDR3 has 19 amino acids. Here the CDR3 DNA reads TGCGCCAGCAGCCAAGATGGGGCGCCGTTGGGGGCTGGGGCCAACGTCCTGACTTTC. This gives the protein CASSQDGAPLGAGANVLTF.

The chain couples TRBV7-8 to TRBJ1-1, with 9 bases aligning to TRBD1. The CDR3 is made up of 15 amino acids. The V and J ends lost 5 bases and 0 bases, in that order; junction bases with no gene match: 4. The germline gives CDR1 SGHVS, CDR2 FQNEAQ. DNA of the CDR3: TGTGCCAGCAGCACAGGGGGCCGGATGAACACTGAAGCTTTCTTT. This sequence encodes CASSTGGRMNTEAFF. Combining the CDR3 with reference TRBV7-8 and TRBJ1-1 gives the whole variable domain GAGVSQSPRYKVAKRGQDVALRCDPISGHVSLFWYQQALGQGPEFLTYFQNEAQLDKSGLPSDRFFAERPEGSVSTLKIQRTQQEDSAVYLCASSTGGRMNTEAFFGQGTRLTVV.

The chain employs TRBV3-1 (or the pseudogene TRBV3-2) and TRBJ1-5; 9 bases match TRBD1. The CDR3 consists of 17 residues. V gave up 0 bases and J gave up 3 bases; unmatched junction bases: 6. Germline lookup yields CDR1 LGHDT and CDR2 YNNKEL (reference sequence). CDR3 region: CASSQDLTGGINQPQHF. As DNA, the CDR3 is TGTGCCAGCAGCCAAGATCTGACAGGGGGTATCAATCAGCCCCAGCATTTT.

The chain couples TRBV7-2 to TRBJ2-7, with 8 nucleotides matching TRBD2. Germline values: CDR1 SGHTA, CDR2 FQGNSA. V dropped 4 bases and J dropped 2; count of bases not matched to a gene: 7. The CDR3 is made up of 15 amino acids. CDR3 in DNA: TGTGCCAGCAGCTCGTCCGGGGGGGCCCCCTACGAGCAGTACTTC. Amino acids: CASSSSGGAPYEQYF.

This clone showed up just once. The V and J genes are TRBV6-1 and TRBJ2-7, with TRBD2 matching over 14 bases. V lost 1 base, J lost 5 bases, and 13 bases stayed unmatched. Looked up from germline, CDR1 is MNHNS and CDR2 is SASEGT. The CDR3 has 19 amino acids. The CDR3: CASSEVLRLAGGRSNEQYF. The CDR3, as DNA: TGTGCCAGCAGTGAAGTTCTACGACTAGCGGGGGGGCGTAGTAACGAGCAGTACTTC.

This rearrangement joins TRBV4-1 to TRBJ1-1; 11 nucleotides align to TRBD1. V lost 5 bases and J lost 0; bases outside the gene matches: 11. CDR1 is MGHRA and CDR2 is YSYEKL in the germline V gene. The CDR3 is made up of 18 amino acids. The CDR3 loop reads CASSDPWTGGLMNTEAFF. For the CDR3, the DNA is TGCGCCAGCAGCGATCCATGGACAGGGGGCCTCATGAACACTGAAGCTTTCTTT.

This clone has just one count. The chain has TRBV10-2 and TRBJ1-2; 8 bases agree with TRBD1. The length of the CDR3 is 13 residues. V was pared by 6 bases and J by 5 bases, with 5 bases of the junction left unmatched. CDR1 is WSHSY and CDR2 is SAAADI in the germline V gene. CDR3 sequence reads: CASSQTGEYGYTF. CDR3 in DNA: TGCGCCAGCAGCCAGACAGGGGAATATGGCTACACCTTC.

The chain is built from TRBV3-1 (or the pseudogene TRBV3-2) and TRBJ1-3; possible D gene TRBD1, 5 bases. Germline-derived CDR1 and CDR2 are LGHDT and YNNKEL (reference sequence). With 0 bases removed from V and 4 bases from J, the gap between germline ends came to 22 bases. The CDR3 is made up of 19 amino acids. CDR3 sequence: CASSQDWTHLSITGNTIYF. Here the CDR3 DNA reads TGTGCCAGCAGCCAAGACTGGACACATCTCTCTATAACCGGAAACACCATATATTTT.

V and J are TRBV30 and TRBJ2-1; TRBD2 matches 8 bases. CDR1 and CDR2 (germline): GTSNPN, SVGIG (reference sequence). V was clipped by 1 base and J by 9 bases; unmatched bases: 11. This CDR3 comprises 15 residues. CDR3 residues: CAWSGGLVERVEQFF. For the CDR3, the DNA is TGTGCCTGGAGTGGGGGACTAGTCGAGAGGGTTGAGCAGTTCTTC. Full variable domain (remainder filled in from reference TRBV30 and TRBJ2-1): SQTIHQWPATLVQPVGSPLSLECTVEGTSNPNLYWYRQAAGRGLQLLFYSVGIGQISSEVPQNLSASRPQDRQFILSSKKLLLSDSGFYLCAWSGGLVERVEQFFGPGTRLTVL.

The genes are TRBV2 and TRBJ1-1; D not resolved. CDR1 is SNHLY, CDR2 FYNNEI, per germline. V lost 6 bases and J 2 bases, leaving 7 bases between the germline ends. The CDR3 runs to 12 residues. The CDR3 bases are TGTGCCAGCAGCCACAGAAACACTGAAGCTTTCTTT. Translated: CASSHRNTEAFF.

The gene calls are TRBV7-2 and TRBJ2-1; 11 nucleotides match TRBD2. After removal of 5 bases from V and 10 bases from J, the junction contained 13 bases not matched to a gene. CDR1 is SGHTA, CDR2 FQGNSA, per germline. The CDR3 loop spans 16 amino acids. CDR3 DNA: TGTGCCAGCAGCCTAGGCGGGCTAGCGGGGGGCTGGGAGCAGTTCTTC. Translating gives CASSLGGLAGGWEQFF.

This clone was counted between two and nine times. This rearrangement joins TRBV7-2 to TRBJ1-1, with 7 bases identical to TRBD1. Germline trimming cut 0 bases from V and 4 bases from J; bases unmatched to any gene: 5. The CDR3 covers 15 residues. Germline V lookup: CDR1 SGHTA, CDR2 FQGNSA. CDR3: CASSLASTGTTEAFF. The DNA for the CDR3 is TGTGCCAGCAGCTTAGCGTCGACAGGGACCACTGAAGCTTTCTTT.

The chain employs TRBV7-8 and TRBJ2-7; 9 bases are a match to TRBD1. V lost 5 bases, J lost 2 bases, and 10 bases stayed unmatched. The CDR3 length is 16 residues. CDR1 SGHVS and CDR2 FQNEAQ come from the germline V gene. CDR3: CASSPWGDRDAYEQYF. In nucleotides, the CDR3 is TGTGCCAGCAGCCCCTGGGGGGACAGGGACGCCTACGAGCAGTACTTC. Together with reference TRBV7-8 and TRBJ2-7, the CDR3 gives the full variable domain: GAGVSQSPRYKVAKRGQDVALRCDPISGHVSLFWYQQALGQGPEFLTYFQNEAQLDKSGLPSDRFFAERPEGSVSTLKIQRTQQEDSAVYLCASSPWGDRDAYEQYFGPGTRLTVT.

The chain recombines TRBV28 with TRBJ2-4; unclear D gene. V was pared by 1 base and J by 1 base, with 11 bases between. Germline V CDR1 and CDR2: MDHEN, SYDVKM. This CDR3 has 16 residues. CDR3 amino acids: CASSLSPVPAKNIQYF. In DNA form, the CDR3 reads TGTGCCAGCAGTTTATCTCCGGTTCCTGCCAAAAACATTCAGTACTTC.

The genes are TRBV27 and TRBJ1-3; weak D call: TRBD1 (5 bases). The ends were cut back, 2 bases at V and 4 bases at J, with 9 bases in the middle. Germline CDR1 and CDR2: MNHEY and SMNVEV (reference sequence). The CDR3 has 14 residues. The CDR3 sequence: CASSLKPGGNTIYF. The DNA of the CDR3 is TGTGCCAGCAGTTTAAAGCCAGGGGGAAACACCATATATTTT.

V is TRBV10-3 and J is TRBJ1-1; 11 positions match TRBD1. CDR3 length: 14 residues. The ends lost 10 bases at V and 3 bases at J; junction bases unmatched: 7. CDR1 ENHRY and CDR2 SYGVKD come from the germline V gene. CDR3 nucleotides: TGTGCCAGCCACCGGGACAGGGGGGACACTGAAGCTTTCTTT. It specifies CASHRDRGDTEAFF.

The chain carries TRBV5-6 and TRBJ1-1, with 7 bases fitting TRBD1. This CDR3 contains 16 residues. The V segment lost 1 base and the J segment 0 bases; nucleotides outside the gene matches: 6. The germline V gene has CDR1 SGHDT and CDR2 YYEEEE. This CDR3 is CASSLTGVHMNTEAFF. In DNA, the CDR3 is TGTGCCAGCAGCTTGACAGGGGTCCACATGAACACTGAAGCTTTCTTT.

This clone was counted a few times. The rearrangement uses TRBV10-3 and TRBJ1-5; D is perhaps TRBD1 (6 bases). Trimming pared 6 bases from V and 6 bases from J, leaving 12 bases between. Germline values: CDR1 ENHRY, CDR2 SYGVKD. The CDR3 is made up of 13 amino acids. DNA for the CDR3: TGTGCCATCAGCTTAGGGGGGGTTCAGCCCCAGCATTTT. Translating it yields CAISLGGVQPQHF.

The chain recombines TRBV11-2 with TRBJ2-7; TRBD1 matches 7 bases. Trimming took 2 bases from V and 6 from J; bases not matched to a gene: 4. Germline loops: CDR1 SGHAT, CDR2 FQNNGV. The CDR3 sequence is 13 residues long. CDR3 nucleotide sequence: TGTGCCAGCAGCTTAAAAGGGGGCGGCGAGCAGTACTTC. This sequence encodes CASSLKGGGEQYF.

This clone was observed once. The chain employs TRBV10-3 and TRBJ1-3; D is ambiguous. The germline V gene encodes CDR1 ENHRY and CDR2 SYGVKD. Deletions cut 4 bases from V and 0 bases from J, with 4 bases between. This CDR3 is built from 13 residues. The CDR3 region is CAISGDSGNTIYF. CDR3 nucleotides: TGTGCCATCAGTGGAGACTCTGGAAACACCATATATTTT.

V usage is TRBV27 and J usage is TRBJ2-1; D may be TRBD2 (5 bases). This CDR3 region has 15 residues. From germline, CDR1 is MNHEY and CDR2 SMNVEV (reference sequence). V gave up 5 bases and J gave up 2 bases, with 13 bases separating them. DNA for the CDR3: TGTGCCAGCAGTCGAAACGAGGGCCCCTACAATGAGCAGTTCTTC. Translation: CASSRNEGPYNEQFF.